The 20 T cell receptor beta chains presented below share a single source sample, sequenced in a study of blood T cell repertoires in COVID-19. Data came from immunoSEQ multiplex PCR; TCRdb stores just in-frame clones and leaves some out. The table shows around 130,000 clones, with more than 70% occurring only once. Input material: peripheral blood. The receptors come from a human donor in a cohort sampled during active COVID-19.

CDR3 in DNA: TGTGCCAGCAGCTCACAGAAGGGCGGGGTCAATGAGCAGTTCTTC. This translates into CASSSQKGGVNEQFF. The chain carries TRBV7-9 and TRBJ2-1; TRBD2 might be the D (6 bases). CDR1 and CDR2 (germline): SEHNR, FQNEAQ (reference sequence). Trimming pared 4 bases from V and 6 bases from J, leaving 16 bases between. The CDR3 extends over 15 amino acids.

The V call is TRBV6-2 or TRBV6-3, the J call TRBJ1-6; D call uncertain. This CDR3 is 14 amino acids long. CDR1 and CDR2 (germline): MNHEY, SVGEGT. V was shortened by 4 bases and J by 5 bases, with 9 bases between the two germline ends. The DNA for the CDR3 is TGTGCCAGCAGTTTGCCGGGGAATAATTCACCCCTCCACTTT. This gives the protein CASSLPGNNSPLHF.

In the case of this clone: The sample has other DNA sequences that encode this CDR3 too. The chain couples TRBV7-3 to TRBJ2-3, with 10 bases aligning to TRBD2. The CDR3 consists of 15 residues. V shed 6 bases, J shed 3 bases, and the junction held 6 bases outside the gene matches. Germline CDR1 SGHTA, CDR2 FQGTGA. CDR3 amino acids: CASSRAGGLTDTQYF. The CDR3 DNA follows: TGTGCCAGCAGTAGAGCGGGGGGGCTGACAGATACGCAGTATTTT.

The V call is TRBV10-2, the J call TRBJ2-5; D uncertain. There are 15 residues in the CDR3. The ends were cut back, 8 bases at V and 4 bases at J, with 20 bases in the middle. CDR1 and CDR2 from the germline V gene are WSHSY and SAAADI. The CDR3 loop is CASPTAAPPRETQYF. The CDR3 DNA reads TGCGCCAGCCCCACTGCGGCACCGCCGAGAGAGACCCAGTACTTC.

The V gene is TRBV30, the J gene TRBJ1-2; D perhaps matches TRBD1 (5 bases). Deletions cut 3 bases from V and 1 base from J, with 12 bases between. Germline V lookup: CDR1 GTSNPN, CDR2 SVGIG (reference sequence). The CDR3 consists of 14 residues. The CDR3 spells CAWSTAGGNYGYTF. The CDR3 region has the DNA TGTGCCTGGAGCACGGCCGGGGGTAACTATGGCTACACCTTC.

J is TRBJ1-2 and V is TRBV19, with a weak D call TRBD1 (5 bases). V lost 3 bases and J lost 4, with 9 bases in between. The CDR3 is made up of 13 amino acids. Germline CDR1 is LNHDA and CDR2 is SQIVND (reference sequence). The CDR3 DNA follows: TGTGCCAGTAGTATGGGGGGGACCTATGGCTACACCTTC. Translation gives CASSMGGTYGYTF.

The chain uses TRBV2 and TRBJ1-6; perhaps TRBD1 as D (5 bases). Germline lookup yields CDR1 SNHLY and CDR2 FYNNEI. Deletions cut 0 bases from V and 9 bases from J, with 24 bases between. The CDR3 has 19 amino acids. The CDR3 sequence: CASSEAWGSTLRAGSPLHF. The CDR3 nucleotides are TGTGCCAGCAGTGAAGCGTGGGGCAGCACGTTAAGAGCGGGTTCACCCCTCCACTTT. Full variable domain (outside the CDR3, taken from reference TRBV2 and TRBJ1-6): EPEVTQTPSHQVTQMGQEVILRCVPISNHLYFYWYRQILGQKVEFLVSFYNNEISEKSEIFDDQFSVERPDGSNFTLKIRSTKLEDSAMYFCASSEAWGSTLRAGSPLHFGNGTRLTVT.

The J gene is TRBJ2-1, the V gene TRBV7-2, with 7 bases fitting TRBD2. The CDR3 spans 16 residues. The V and J ends lost 5 bases and 9 bases, in that order; junction bases with no gene match: 16. The germline V gene has CDR1 SGHTA and CDR2 FQGNSA. CDR3 protein: CASSPQLARSGGEQFF. The CDR3 DNA reads TGTGCCAGCAGCCCCCAACTAGCGCGCTCGGGGGGTGAGCAGTTCTTC.

This clone was found a few times. This chain links TRBV7-2 with TRBJ1-5, with unresolved D. Germline-derived CDR1 and CDR2 are SGHTA and FQGNSA. There are 14 residues in the CDR3. Trimming removed 3 bases at V and 4 bases at J, with 10 bases between. In DNA, the CDR3 is TGTGCCAGCAGCTTCGGACGGGGAAATCAGCCCCAGCATTTT. Translation: CASSFGRGNQPQHF.

The gene calls are TRBV6-5 and TRBJ1-1, with D possibly being TRBD1 (6 bases). Trimming removed 5 bases at V and 0 bases at J, with 13 bases between. This CDR3 is built from 15 residues. CDR1 is MNHEY and CDR2 is SVGAGI in the germline V gene. The CDR3, as DNA: TGTGCCAGCAGTAGGACAGTAACCCTGAACACTGAAGCTTTCTTT. It is translated as CASSRTVTLNTEAFF.

The V gene is TRBV5-4, the J gene TRBJ2-7; unclear D gene. The V end was cut by 4 bases, the J end by 4 bases, with 21 bases between. The V gene's germline CDR1 is SGHNT and CDR2 YYREEE (reference sequence). The CDR3 has 16 residues. The CDR3 here is CASSLGWRIPLYEQYV. The CDR3 region has the DNA TGTGCCAGCAGCCTGGGATGGAGAATACCCCTGTACGAGCAGTACGTC.

This chain connects TRBV5-3 to TRBJ2-3, with TRBD2 matching 10 bases. TRBV5-3 carries the ORF label, with uncertain function. The length of the CDR3 is 15 residues. The trim removed 3 bases at V and 3 bases at J, leaving 4 bases unmatched. Here the CDR3 reads CARSSGLAETDTQYF. CDR3 nucleotide sequence: TGTGCCAGAAGCTCCGGACTAGCGGAGACAGATACGCAGTATTTT.

The chain combines TRBV23-1 with TRBJ2-2, with D possibly matching TRBD2 (5 bases). TRBV23-1 falls under the ORF class, with uncertain function. The CDR3 spans 17 residues. V was clipped by 3 bases and J by 3 bases, with 17 bases between them. The CDR3 loop is CASSHPVRGTDTGELFF. The CDR3 bases are TGCGCCAGCAGTCACCCCGTACGGGGTACGGACACCGGGGAGCTGTTTTTT.

The rearrangement links TRBV5-4 to TRBJ2-2; 10 positions match TRBD2. The CDR3 covers 18 residues. The germline V gene encodes CDR1 SGHNT and CDR2 YYREEE (reference sequence). With V trimmed by 0 bases and J by 4 bases, 9 bases remained unmatched. This CDR3 reads CASSLDLAGAVFTGELFF. The CDR3 nucleotides are TGTGCCAGCAGCTTGGATCTAGCGGGAGCTGTATTCACCGGGGAGCTGTTTTTT. The entire variable domain, with the rest obtained from reference TRBV5-4 and TRBJ2-2, is as follows: ETGVTQSPTHLIKTRGQQVTLRCSSQSGHNTVSWYQQALGQGPQFIFQYYREEENGRGNFPPRFSGLQFPNYSSELNVNALELDDSALYLCASSLDLAGAVFTGELFFGEGSRLTVL.

The V and J genes are TRBV6-6 and TRBJ1-5; tentative D call: TRBD1 (6 bases). CDR1 is MNHNY, CDR2 SVGAGI, per germline (reference sequence). CDR3 length: 14 residues. The V end lost 0 bases, the J end lost 9 bases, and 12 bases lay between the germline ends. The CDR3 DNA sequence: TGTGCCAGCAGTTACTCTCCAGGGGATCGGCCCCAGCATTTT. The encoded protein is CASSYSPGDRPQHF.

This chain joins TRBV11-2 and TRBJ2-1; 12 nucleotides line up with TRBD2. The CDR3 is made up of 16 amino acids. Germline assignment: CDR1 SGHAT and CDR2 FQNNGV. J was trimmed by 6 bases and V by 0 bases; bases with no gene match: 3. The CDR3 region is CASSLDLTSGSNEQFF. In DNA form, the CDR3 reads TGTGCCAGCAGCTTAGATCTGACTAGCGGGAGCAATGAGCAGTTCTTC. The full variable domain, its missing parts supplied by reference TRBV11-2 and TRBJ2-1, is EAGVAQSPRYKIIEKRQSVAFWCNPISGHATLYWYQQILGQGPKLLIQFQNNGVVDDSQLPKDRFSAERLKGVDSTLKIQPAKLEDSAVYLCASSLDLTSGSNEQFFGPGTRLTVL.

The chain couples TRBV5-1 to TRBJ1-2, with a weak D call TRBD1 (5 bases). This CDR3 comprises 16 residues. Germline V gene lookup returns CDR1 SGHRS and CDR2 YFSETQ. V lost 2 bases and J 6 bases, leaving 20 bases between the germline ends. In nucleotides, the CDR3 is TGCGCCAGCAGCTTCGCAATAGGGCAGGGTACAAATGGCTACACCTTC. This gives the protein CASSFAIGQGTNGYTF. The full variable domain, in which reference TRBV5-1 and TRBJ1-2 provide the parts outside the CDR3, is KAGVTQTPRYLIKTRGQQVTLSCSPISGHRSVSWYQQTPGQGLQFLFEYFSETQRNKGNFPGRFSGRQFSNSRSEMNVSTLELGDSALYLCASSFAIGQGTNGYTFGSGTRLTVV.

This clone was detected a few times. This chain links TRBV19 with TRBJ2-2; 7 nucleotides match TRBD1. CDR1 is LNHDA and CDR2 is SQIVND in the germline V gene (reference sequence). V lost 9 bases and J lost 7; bases outside the gene matches: 11. The CDR3 has 14 residues. The CDR3: CARYQINRGGELFF. The CDR3 bases are TGTGCCAGATACCAGATCAACAGGGGCGGGGAGCTGTTTTTT.

For the CDR3, the DNA is TGTGCCAGCTCACAGATGGGCGGGAGGGAAGGAGATACGCAGTATTTT. Translation: CASSQMGGREGDTQYF. This chain links TRBV18 with TRBJ2-3; the match to TRBD2 covers 9 bases. The J segment lost 5 bases and the V segment lost 4 bases, leaving 10 bases of the junction unmatched. CDR1 and CDR2 (germline): KGHSH, LQKENI. CDR3 length: 16 residues.

The genes are TRBV6-5 and TRBJ1-1; D is ambiguous. The V gene's germline CDR1 is MNHEY and CDR2 SVGAGI. The CDR3 covers 14 residues. With 0 bases removed from V and 1 base from J, the gap between germline ends came to 6 bases. The CDR3 loop is CASSYSERNTEAFF. The CDR3 bases are TGTGCCAGCAGTTACTCGGAGAGGAACACTGAAGCTTTCTTT.